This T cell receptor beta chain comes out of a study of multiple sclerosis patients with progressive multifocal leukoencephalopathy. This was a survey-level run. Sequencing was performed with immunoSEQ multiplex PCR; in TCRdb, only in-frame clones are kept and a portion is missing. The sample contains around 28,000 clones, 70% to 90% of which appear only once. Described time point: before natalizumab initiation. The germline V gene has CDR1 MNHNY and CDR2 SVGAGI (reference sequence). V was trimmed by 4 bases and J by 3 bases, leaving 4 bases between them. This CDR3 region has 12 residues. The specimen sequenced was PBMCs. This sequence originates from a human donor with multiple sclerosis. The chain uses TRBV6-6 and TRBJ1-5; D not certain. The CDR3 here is CASSSANQPQHF. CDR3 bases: TGTGCCAGCAGTTCCGCCAATCAGCCCCAGCATTTT.